This T cell receptor beta chain came from a study of cytomegalovirus exposure and HLA in healthy donors. Study observations and caveats: For most TCR beta V segments, an earlier analysis put the productive rate at about 90% or about 30% of the time.

The PCR used 60 Vbeta and 13 Jbeta primers. The assay was immunoSEQ multiplex PCR, and TCRdb's table has in-frame clones only and misses some. The data hold approximately 190,000 clones, with about nine tenths observed a single time. About this clone: Its target is not known.

Germline V gene lookup returns CDR1 SGHRS and CDR2 YFSETQ. The junction had 21 bases not matched to a gene; V was cut back by 0 bases and J by 1 base. This CDR3 contains 22 residues. The chain has TRBV5-1 and TRBJ2-3, with TRBD2 matching 9 bases. Sequencing was done on a sample of PBMCs. The clonotype comes from a boy aged 2 to 10 in good health and CMV-seronegative. CDR3 loop: CASSLAPVGVAGVGSGTDTQYF. Written as DNA, the CDR3 is TGCGCCAGCAGCTTGGCCCCCGTTGGAGTAGCGGGAGTGGGGTCGGGCACAGATACGCAGTATTTT.